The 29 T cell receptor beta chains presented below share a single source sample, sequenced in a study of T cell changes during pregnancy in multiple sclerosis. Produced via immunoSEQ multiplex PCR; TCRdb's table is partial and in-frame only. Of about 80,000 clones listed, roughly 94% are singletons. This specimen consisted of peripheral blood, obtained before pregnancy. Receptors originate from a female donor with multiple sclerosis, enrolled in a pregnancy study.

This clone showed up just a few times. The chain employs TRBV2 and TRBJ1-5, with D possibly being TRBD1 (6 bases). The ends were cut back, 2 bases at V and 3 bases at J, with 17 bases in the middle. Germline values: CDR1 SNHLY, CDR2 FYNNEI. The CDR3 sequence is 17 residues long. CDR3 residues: CASSEPGGAGYNQPQHF. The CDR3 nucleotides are TGTGCCAGCAGTGAACCGGGGGGCGCGGGTTACAATCAGCCCCAGCATTTT.

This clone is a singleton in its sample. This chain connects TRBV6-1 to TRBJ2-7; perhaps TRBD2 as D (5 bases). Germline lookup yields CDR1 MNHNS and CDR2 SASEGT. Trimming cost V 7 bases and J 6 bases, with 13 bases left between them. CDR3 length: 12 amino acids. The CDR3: CASKRPGSEQYF. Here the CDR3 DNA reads TGTGCCAGCAAGCGGCCGGGCTCCGAGCAGTACTTC.

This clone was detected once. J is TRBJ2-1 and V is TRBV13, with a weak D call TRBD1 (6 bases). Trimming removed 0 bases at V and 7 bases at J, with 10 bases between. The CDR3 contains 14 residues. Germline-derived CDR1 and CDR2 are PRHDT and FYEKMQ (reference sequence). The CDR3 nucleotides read TGTGCCAGCAGCTTAGGAGCAGGGGAAAATGAGCAGTTCTTC. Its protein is CASSLGAGENEQFF.

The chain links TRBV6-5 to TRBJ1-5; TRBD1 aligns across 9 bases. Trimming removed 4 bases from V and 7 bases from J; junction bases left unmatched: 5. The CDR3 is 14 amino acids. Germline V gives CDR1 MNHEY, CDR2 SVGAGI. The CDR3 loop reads CASSSGTGRQPQHF. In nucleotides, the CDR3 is TGTGCCAGCAGTTCCGGGACAGGGAGGCAGCCCCAGCATTTT.

CDR3 in amino acids: CASSDSRVPNTEAFF. In nucleotides, the CDR3 is TGTGCCAGCAGTGACTCCAGGGTACCGAACACTGAAGCTTTCTTT. This chain uses TRBV25-1 with TRBJ1-1, with D possibly TRBD1 on 5 matching bases. The CDR3 has 15 residues. CDR1 MGHDK and CDR2 SYGVNS come from the germline V gene. Trimming cost V 3 bases and J 1 base, with 12 bases left between them.

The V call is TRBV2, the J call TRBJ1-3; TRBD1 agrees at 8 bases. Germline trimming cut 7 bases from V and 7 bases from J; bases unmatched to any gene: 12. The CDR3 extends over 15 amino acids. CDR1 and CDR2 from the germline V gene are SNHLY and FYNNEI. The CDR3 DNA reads TGTGCCAGCACCTCGGACAGGGCGGTTAGGAACACCATATATTTT. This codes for CASTSDRAVRNTIYF.

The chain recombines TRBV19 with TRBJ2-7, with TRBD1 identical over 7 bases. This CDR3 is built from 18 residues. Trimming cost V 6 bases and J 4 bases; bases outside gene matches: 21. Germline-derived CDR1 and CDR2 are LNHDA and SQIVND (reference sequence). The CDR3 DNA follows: TGTGCCAGTAGCCGCACAGGGGACATGGGTAGGGGGAGTTACGAGCAGTACTTC. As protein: CASSRTGDMGRGSYEQYF.

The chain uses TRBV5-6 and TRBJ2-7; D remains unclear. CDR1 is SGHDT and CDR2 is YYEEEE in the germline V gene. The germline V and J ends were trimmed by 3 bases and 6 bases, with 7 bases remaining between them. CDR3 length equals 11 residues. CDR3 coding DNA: TGTGCCAGCAGCTCGGGTTTCGAGCAGTACTTC. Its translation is CASSSGFEQYF.

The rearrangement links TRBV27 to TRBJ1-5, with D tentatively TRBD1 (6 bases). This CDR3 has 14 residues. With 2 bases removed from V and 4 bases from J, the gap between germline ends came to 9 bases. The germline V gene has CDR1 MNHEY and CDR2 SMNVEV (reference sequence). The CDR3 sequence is CASSLAGVNQPQHF. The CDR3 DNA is TGTGCCAGCAGTTTAGCAGGGGTTAATCAGCCCCAGCATTTT.

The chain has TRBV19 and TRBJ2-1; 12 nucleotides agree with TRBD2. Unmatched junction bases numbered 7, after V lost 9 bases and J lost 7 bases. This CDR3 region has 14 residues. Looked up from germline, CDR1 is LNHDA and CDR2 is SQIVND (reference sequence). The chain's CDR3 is CASSGTSGSNEQFF. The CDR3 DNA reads TGTGCCAGCTCCGGGACTAGCGGGTCGAATGAGCAGTTCTTC.

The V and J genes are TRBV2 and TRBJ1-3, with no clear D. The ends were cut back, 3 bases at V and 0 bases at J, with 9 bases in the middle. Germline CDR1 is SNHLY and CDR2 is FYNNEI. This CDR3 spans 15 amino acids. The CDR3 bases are TGTGCCAGCAGTGACAGAATTAACTCTGGAAACACCATATATTTT. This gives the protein CASSDRINSGNTIYF.

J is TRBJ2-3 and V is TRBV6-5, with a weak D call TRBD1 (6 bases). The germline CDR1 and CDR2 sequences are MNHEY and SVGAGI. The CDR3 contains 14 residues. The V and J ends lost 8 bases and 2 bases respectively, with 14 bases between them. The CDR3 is CASGRPGDTDTQYF. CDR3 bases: TGTGCCAGCGGAAGGCCAGGGGACACAGATACGCAGTATTTT.

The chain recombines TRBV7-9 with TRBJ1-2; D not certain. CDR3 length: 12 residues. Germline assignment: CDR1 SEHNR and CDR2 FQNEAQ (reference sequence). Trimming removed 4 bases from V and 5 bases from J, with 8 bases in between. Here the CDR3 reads CASSSTGYGYTF. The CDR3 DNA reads TGTGCCAGCAGCTCCACGGGGTATGGCTACACCTTC. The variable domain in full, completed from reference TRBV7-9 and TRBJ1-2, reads DTGVSQNPRHKITKRGQNVTFRCDPISEHNRLYWYRQTLGQGPEFLTYFQNEAQLEKSRLLSDRFSAERPKGSFSTLEIQRTEQGDSAMYLCASSSTGYGYTFGSGTRLTVV.

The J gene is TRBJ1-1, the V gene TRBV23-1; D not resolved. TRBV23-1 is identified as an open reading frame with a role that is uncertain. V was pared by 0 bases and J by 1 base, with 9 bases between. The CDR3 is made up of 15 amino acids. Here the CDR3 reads CASSQSGRENTEAFF. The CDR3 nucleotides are TGCGCCAGCAGTCAATCCGGACGGGAGAACACTGAAGCTTTCTTT.

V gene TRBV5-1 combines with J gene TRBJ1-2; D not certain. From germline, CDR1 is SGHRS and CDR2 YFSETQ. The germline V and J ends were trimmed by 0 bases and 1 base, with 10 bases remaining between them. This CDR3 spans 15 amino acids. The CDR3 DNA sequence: TGCGCCAGCAGCTTGGCCAGCGGAAATAACTATGGCTACACCTTC. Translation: CASSLASGNNYGYTF.

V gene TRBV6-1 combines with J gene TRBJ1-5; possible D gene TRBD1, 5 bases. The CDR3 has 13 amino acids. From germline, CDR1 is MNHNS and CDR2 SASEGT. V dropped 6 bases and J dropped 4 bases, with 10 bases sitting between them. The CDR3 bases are TGTGCCAGCAGGACAGATCCAAATCAGCCCCAGCATTTT. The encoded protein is CASRTDPNQPQHF.

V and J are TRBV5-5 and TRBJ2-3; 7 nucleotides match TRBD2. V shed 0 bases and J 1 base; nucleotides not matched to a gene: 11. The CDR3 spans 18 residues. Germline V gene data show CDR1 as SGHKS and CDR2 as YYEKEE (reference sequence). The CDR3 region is CASSLAVVGRGGTDTQYF. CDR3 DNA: TGTGCCAGCAGCTTGGCCGTTGTGGGTCGGGGGGGCACAGATACGCAGTATTTT.

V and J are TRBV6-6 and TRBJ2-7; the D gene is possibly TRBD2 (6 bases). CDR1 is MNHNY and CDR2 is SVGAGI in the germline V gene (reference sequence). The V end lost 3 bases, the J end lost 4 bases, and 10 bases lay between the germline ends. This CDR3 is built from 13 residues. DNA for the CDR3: TGTGCCAGCAGTTATGGAGGGATATACGAGCAGTACTTC. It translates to CASSYGGIYEQYF.

The CDR3: CASWVRGREQYF. The CDR3 nucleotides are TGTGCCAGCTGGGTCAGGGGACGCGAGCAGTACTTC. V usage is TRBV6-1 and J usage is TRBJ2-7; D might be TRBD1 (6 bases). The V and J ends lost 8 bases and 6 bases respectively, with 14 bases between them. Looked up from germline, CDR1 is MNHNS and CDR2 is SASEGT. CDR3 length: 12 residues.

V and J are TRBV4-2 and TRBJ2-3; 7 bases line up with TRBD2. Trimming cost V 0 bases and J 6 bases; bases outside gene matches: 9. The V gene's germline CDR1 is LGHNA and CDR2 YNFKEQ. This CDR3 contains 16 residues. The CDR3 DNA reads TGTGCCAGCAGCCAAGACGTCGGGGGGACTTCGGATACGCAGTATTTT. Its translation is CASSQDVGGTSDTQYF.

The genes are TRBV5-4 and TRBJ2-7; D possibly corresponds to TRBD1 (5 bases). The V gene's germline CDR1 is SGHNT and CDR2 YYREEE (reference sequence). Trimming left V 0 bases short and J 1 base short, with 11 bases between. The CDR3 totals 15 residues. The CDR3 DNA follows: TGTGCCAGCAGCTTGGGACAGCTAGGGTCCTACGAGCAGTACTTC. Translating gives CASSLGQLGSYEQYF.

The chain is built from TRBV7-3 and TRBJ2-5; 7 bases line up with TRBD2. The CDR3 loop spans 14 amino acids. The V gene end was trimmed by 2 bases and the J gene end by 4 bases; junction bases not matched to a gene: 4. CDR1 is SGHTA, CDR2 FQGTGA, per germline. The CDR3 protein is CASSLWGGSETQYF. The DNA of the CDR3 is TGTGCCAGCAGCTTATGGGGGGGGTCAGAGACCCAGTACTTC.

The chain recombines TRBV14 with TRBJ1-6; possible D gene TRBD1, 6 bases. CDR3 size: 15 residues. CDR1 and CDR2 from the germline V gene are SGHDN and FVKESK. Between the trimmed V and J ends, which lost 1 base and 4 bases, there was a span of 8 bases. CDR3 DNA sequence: TGTGCCAGCAGCCAAGGGACAGAGTATAATTCACCCCTCCACTTT. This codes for CASSQGTEYNSPLHF.

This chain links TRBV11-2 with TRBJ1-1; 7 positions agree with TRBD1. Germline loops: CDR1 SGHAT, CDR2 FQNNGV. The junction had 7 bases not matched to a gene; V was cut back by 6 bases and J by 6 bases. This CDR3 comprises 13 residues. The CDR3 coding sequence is TGTGCCAGCAGGCTGACAGGGATTCCTGAAGCTTTCTTT. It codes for CASRLTGIPEAFF.

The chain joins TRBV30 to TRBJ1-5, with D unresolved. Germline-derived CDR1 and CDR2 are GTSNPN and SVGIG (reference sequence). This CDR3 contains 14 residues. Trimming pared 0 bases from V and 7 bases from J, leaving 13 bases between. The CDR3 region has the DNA TGTGCCTGGAGTGTTTCTCGAGGAGGCCAGCCCCAGCATTTT. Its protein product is CAWSVSRGGQPQHF.

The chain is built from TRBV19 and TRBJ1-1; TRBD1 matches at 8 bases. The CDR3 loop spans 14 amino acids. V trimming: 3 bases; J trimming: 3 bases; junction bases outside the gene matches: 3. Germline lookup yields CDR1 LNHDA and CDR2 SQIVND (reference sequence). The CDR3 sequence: CASSIDRGDTEAFF. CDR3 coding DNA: TGTGCCAGTAGTATCGACAGGGGCGACACTGAAGCTTTCTTT.

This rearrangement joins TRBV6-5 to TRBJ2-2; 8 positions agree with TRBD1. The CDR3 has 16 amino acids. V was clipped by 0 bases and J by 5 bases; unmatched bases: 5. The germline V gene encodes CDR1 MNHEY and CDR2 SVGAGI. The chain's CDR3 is CASSYSGTGQTGELFF. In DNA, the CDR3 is TGTGCCAGCAGTTACTCGGGGACAGGTCAAACCGGGGAGCTGTTTTTT.

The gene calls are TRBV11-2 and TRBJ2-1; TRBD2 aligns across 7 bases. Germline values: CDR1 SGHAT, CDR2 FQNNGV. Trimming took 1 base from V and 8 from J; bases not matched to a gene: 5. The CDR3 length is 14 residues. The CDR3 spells CASSLGAGPHEQFF. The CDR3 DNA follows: TGTGCCAGCAGCTTAGGAGCGGGGCCCCATGAGCAGTTCTTC.

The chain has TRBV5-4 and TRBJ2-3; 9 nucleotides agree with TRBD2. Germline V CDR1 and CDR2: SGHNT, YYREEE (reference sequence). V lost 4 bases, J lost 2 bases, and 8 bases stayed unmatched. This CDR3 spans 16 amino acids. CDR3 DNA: TGTGCCAGCAGCATTAAGCGGGGGGTATCCACAGATACGCAGTATTTT. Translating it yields CASSIKRGVSTDTQYF. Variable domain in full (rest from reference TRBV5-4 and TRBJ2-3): ETGVTQSPTHLIKTRGQQVTLRCSSQSGHNTVSWYQQALGQGPQFIFQYYREEENGRGNFPPRFSGLQFPNYSSELNVNALELDDSALYLCASSIKRGVSTDTQYFGPGTRLTVL.